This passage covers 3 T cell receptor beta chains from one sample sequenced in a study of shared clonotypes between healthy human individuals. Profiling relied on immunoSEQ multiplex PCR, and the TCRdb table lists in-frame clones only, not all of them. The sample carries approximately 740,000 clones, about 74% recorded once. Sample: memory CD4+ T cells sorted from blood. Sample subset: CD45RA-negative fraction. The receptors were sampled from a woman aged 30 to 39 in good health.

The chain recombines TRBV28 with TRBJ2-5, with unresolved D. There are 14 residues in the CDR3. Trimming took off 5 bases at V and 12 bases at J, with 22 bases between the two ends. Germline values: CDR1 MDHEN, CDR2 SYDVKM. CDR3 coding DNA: TGTGCCAGCAGTCCACCCCCCCCAGGTACGAAGAAGTACTTC. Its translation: CASSPPPPGTKKYF.

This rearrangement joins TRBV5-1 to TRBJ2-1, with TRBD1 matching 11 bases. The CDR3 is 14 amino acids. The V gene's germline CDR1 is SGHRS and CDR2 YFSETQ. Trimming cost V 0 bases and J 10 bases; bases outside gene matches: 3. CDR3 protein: CASSLGTGGSEQFF. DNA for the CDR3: TGCGCCAGCAGCTTGGGGACAGGGGGCAGCGAGCAGTTCTTC.

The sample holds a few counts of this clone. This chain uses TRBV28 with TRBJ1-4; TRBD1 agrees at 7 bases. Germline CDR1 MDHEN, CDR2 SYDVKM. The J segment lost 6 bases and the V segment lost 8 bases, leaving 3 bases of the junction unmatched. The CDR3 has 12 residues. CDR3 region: CASQTGHEKLFF. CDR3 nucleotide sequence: TGTGCCAGCCAGACAGGGCATGAAAAACTGTTTTTT.